There are a few counts of the clone carrying this TCR beta chain. This record belongs to a study of patients and donors after allogeneic stem cell transplantation. TCRdb processed the RT-PCR reads anew with MiXCR; each CDR3 protein has one entry. The sample holds approximately 430,000 distinct CDR3 sequences, approximately 16% seen once. Sequences were obtained from blood, either unsorted or a sorted T cell fraction (not recorded which). The source of this sequence is a human donor who was either an allogeneic HSCT recipient or a stem cell or donor lymphocyte infusion donor (not recorded which). It is not recorded whose cells these are; they may come from a transplant donor.

The CDR3 region is CAWNGASEYNEQFF. The DNA of the CDR3 is TGTGCCTGGAACGGGGCTAGCGAGTACAATGAGCAGTTCTTC. The chain combines TRBV30 with TRBJ2-1; TRBD2 might be the D (6 bases). Trimming pared 4 bases from V and 4 bases from J, leaving 14 bases between. The germline V gene encodes CDR1 GTSNPN and CDR2 SVGIG (reference sequence). The CDR3 spans 14 residues.